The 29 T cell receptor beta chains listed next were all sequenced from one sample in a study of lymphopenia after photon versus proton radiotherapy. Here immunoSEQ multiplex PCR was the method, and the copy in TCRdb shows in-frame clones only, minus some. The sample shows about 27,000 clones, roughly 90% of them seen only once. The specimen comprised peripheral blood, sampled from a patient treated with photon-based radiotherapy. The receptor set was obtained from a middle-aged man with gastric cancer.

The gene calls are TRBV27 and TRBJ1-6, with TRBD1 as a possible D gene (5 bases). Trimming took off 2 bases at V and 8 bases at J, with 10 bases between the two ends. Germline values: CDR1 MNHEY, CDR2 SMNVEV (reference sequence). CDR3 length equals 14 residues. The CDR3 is CASSLPGPDSPLHF. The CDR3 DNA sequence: TGTGCCAGCAGTTTACCGGGGCCGGATTCACCCCTCCACTTT.

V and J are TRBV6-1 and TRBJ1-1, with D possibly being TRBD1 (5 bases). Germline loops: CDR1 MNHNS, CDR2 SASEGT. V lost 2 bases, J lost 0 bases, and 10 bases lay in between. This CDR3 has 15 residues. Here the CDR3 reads CASSEKAGVNTEAFF. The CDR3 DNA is TGTGCCAGCAGTGAAAAGGCGGGGGTGAACACTGAAGCTTTCTTT.

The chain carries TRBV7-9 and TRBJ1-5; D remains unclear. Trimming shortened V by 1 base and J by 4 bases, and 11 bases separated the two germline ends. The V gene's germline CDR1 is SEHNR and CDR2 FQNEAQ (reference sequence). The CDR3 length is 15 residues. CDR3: CASSLEGEFNQPQHF. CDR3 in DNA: TGTGCCAGCAGCTTAGAAGGTGAGTTTAATCAGCCCCAGCATTTT.

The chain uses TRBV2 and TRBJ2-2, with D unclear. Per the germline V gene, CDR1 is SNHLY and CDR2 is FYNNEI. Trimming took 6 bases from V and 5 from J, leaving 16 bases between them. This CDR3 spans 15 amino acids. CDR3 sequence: CASSGPFMGTGELFF. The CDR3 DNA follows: TGTGCCAGCAGCGGGCCCTTTATGGGAACCGGGGAGCTGTTTTTT.

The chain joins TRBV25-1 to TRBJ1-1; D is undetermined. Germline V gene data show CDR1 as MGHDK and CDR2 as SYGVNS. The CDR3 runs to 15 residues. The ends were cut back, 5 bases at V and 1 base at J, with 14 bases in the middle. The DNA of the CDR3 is TGTGCCAGCAGTCGCGTCGGATTAACGAACACTGAAGCTTTCTTT. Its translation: CASSRVGLTNTEAFF.

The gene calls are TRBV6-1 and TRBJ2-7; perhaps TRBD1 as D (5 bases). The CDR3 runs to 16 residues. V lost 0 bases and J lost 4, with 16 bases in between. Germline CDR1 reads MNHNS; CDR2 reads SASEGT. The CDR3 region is CASSEASWQTDYEQYF. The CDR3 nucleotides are TGTGCCAGCAGTGAAGCGTCTTGGCAGACAGATTACGAGCAGTACTTC.

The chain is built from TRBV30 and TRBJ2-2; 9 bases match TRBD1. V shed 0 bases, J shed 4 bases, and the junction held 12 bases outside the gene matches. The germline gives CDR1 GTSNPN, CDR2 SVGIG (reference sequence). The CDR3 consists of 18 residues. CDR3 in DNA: TGTGCCTGGAGTGTACAACGGACAGGGGTTCGGGGCACCGGGGAGCTGTTTTTT. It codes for CAWSVQRTGVRGTGELFF.

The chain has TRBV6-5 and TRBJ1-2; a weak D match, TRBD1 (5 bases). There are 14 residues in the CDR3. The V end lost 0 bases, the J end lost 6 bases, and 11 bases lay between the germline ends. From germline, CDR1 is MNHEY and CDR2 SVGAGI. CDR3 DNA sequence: TGTGCCAGCAGTTACTCGCCGGGGGAGAATGGCTACACCTTC. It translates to CASSYSPGENGYTF.

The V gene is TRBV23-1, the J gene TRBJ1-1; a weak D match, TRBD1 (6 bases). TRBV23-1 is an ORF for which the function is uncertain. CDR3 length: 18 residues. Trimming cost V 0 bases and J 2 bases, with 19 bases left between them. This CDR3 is CASSQSFLRTVTNTEAFF. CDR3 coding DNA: TGCGCCAGCAGTCAATCCTTCCTCCGGACAGTCACAAACACTGAAGCTTTCTTT.

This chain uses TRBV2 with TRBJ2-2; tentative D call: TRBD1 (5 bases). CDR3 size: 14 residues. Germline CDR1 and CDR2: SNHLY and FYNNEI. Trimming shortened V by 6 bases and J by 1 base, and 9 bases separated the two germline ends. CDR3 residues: CASRLTGNTGELFF. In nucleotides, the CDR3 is TGTGCCAGCAGACTCACAGGGAACACCGGGGAGCTGTTTTTT.

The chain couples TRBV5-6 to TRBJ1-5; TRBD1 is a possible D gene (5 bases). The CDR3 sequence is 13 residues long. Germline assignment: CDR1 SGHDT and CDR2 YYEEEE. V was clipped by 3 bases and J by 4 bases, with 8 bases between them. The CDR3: CASSWEGNQPQHF. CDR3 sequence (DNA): TGTGCCAGCAGCTGGGAGGGGAATCAGCCCCAGCATTTT.

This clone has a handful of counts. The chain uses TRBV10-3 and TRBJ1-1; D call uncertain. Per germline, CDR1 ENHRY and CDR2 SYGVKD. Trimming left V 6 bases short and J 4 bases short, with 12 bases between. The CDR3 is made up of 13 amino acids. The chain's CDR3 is CAISLEPATEAFF. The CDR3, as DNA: TGTGCCATCAGCCTCGAACCGGCCACTGAAGCTTTCTTT.

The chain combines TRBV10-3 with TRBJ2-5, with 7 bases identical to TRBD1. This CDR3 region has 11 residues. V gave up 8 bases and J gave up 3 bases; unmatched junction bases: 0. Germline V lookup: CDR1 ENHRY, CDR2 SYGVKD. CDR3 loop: CAIGQEETQYF. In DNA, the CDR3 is TGTGCCATCGGACAGGAAGAGACCCAGTACTTC.

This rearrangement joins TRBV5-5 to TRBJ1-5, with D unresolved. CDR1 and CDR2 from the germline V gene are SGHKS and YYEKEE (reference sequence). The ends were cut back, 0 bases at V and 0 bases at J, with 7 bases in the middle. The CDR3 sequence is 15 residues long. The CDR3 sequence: CASSLGVYSNQPQHF. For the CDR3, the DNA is TGTGCCAGCAGCTTGGGTGTTTATAGCAATCAGCCCCAGCATTTT. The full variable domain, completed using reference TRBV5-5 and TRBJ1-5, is DAGVTQSPTHLIKTRGQQVTLRCSPISGHKSVSWYQQVLGQGPQFIFQYYEKEERGRGNFPDRFSARQFPNYSSELNVNALLLGDSALYLCASSLGVYSNQPQHFGDGTRLSIL.

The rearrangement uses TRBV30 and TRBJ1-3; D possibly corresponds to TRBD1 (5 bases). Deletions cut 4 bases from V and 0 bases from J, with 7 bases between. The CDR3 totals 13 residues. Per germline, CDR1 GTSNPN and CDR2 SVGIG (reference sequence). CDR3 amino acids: CAWTGTSGNTIYF. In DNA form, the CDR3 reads TGTGCCTGGACAGGGACCTCTGGAAACACCATATATTTT.

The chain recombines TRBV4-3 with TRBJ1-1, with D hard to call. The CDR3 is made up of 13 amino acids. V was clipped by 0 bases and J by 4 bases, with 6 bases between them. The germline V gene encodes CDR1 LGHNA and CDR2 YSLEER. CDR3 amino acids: CASSQEGSTEAFF. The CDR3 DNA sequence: TGCGCCAGCAGCCAAGAGGGGAGCACTGAAGCTTTCTTT.

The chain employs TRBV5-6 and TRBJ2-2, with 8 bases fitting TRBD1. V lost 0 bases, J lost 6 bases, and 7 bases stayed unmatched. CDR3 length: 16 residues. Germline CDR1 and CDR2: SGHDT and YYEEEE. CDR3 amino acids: CASSLALQGAAGELFF. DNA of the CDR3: TGTGCCAGCAGCTTGGCCCTTCAGGGGGCCGCCGGGGAGCTGTTTTTT. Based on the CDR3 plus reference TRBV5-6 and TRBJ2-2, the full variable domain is DAGVTQSPTHLIKTRGQQVTLRCSPKSGHDTVSWYQQALGQGPQFIFQYYEEEERQRGNFPDRFSGHQFPNYSSELNVNALLLGDSALYLCASSLALQGAAGELFFGEGSRLTVL.

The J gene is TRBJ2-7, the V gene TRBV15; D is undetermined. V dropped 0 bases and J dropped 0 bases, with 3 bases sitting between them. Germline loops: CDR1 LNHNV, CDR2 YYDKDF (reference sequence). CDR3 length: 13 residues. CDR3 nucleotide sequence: TGTGCCACCAGCAGAGATGCCTCCTACGAGCAGTACTTC. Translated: CATSRDASYEQYF. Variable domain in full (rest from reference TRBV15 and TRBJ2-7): DAMVIQNPRYQVTQFGKPVTLSCSQTLNHNVMYWYQQKSSQAPKLLFHYYDKDFNNEADTPDNFQSRRPNTSFCFLDIRSPGLGDTAMYLCATSRDASYEQYFGPGTRLTVT.

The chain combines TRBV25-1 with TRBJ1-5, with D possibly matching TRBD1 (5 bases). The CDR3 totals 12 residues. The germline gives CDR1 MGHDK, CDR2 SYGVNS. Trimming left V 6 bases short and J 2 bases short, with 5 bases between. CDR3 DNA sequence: TGTGCCAGCAGACAGGGCAATCAGCCCCAGCATTTT. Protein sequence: CASRQGNQPQHF.

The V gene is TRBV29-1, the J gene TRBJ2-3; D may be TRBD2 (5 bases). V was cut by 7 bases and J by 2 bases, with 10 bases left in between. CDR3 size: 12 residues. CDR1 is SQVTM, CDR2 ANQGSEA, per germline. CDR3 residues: CSATGNTDTQYF. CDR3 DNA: TGCAGCGCGACGGGGAACACAGATACGCAGTATTTT.

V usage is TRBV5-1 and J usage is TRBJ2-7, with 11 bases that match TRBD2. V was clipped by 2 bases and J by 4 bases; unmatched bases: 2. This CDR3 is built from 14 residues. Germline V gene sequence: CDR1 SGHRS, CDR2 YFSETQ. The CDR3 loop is CASSLTSGGYEQYV. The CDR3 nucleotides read TGCGCCAGCAGCTTAACTAGCGGGGGATACGAGCAGTACGTC.

The CDR3 sequence: CASSLQTALYEKLFF. Here the CDR3 DNA reads TGTGCCAGCAGCCTGCAGACAGCACTTTATGAAAAACTGTTTTTT. The chain has TRBV14 and TRBJ1-4, with D tentatively TRBD1 (5 bases). The length of the CDR3 is 15 residues. Germline CDR1 is SGHDN and CDR2 is FVKESK. V lost 4 bases and J 6 bases, leaving 15 bases between the germline ends.

CDR3 residues: CASSVGQGLNSPLHF. The CDR3 DNA sequence: TGTGCCAGCAGTGTAGGACAGGGCCTTAATTCACCCCTCCACTTT. This chain connects TRBV25-1 to TRBJ1-6; 8 bases line up with TRBD1. This CDR3 spans 15 amino acids. The germline gives CDR1 MGHDK, CDR2 SYGVNS. The trim removed 4 bases at V and 6 bases at J, leaving 5 bases unmatched.

In nucleotides, the CDR3 is TGTGCCAGCAGTGATAGGACCGCCGTCCAAGAGACCCAGTACTTC. It codes for CASSDRTAVQETQYF. The chain recombines TRBV2 with TRBJ2-5, with D uncertain. V lost 3 bases, J lost 1 base, and 12 bases lay in between. This CDR3 comprises 15 residues. Germline CDR1 and CDR2: SNHLY and FYNNEI. Supplemented by reference TRBV2 and TRBJ2-5, the full variable domain reads EPEVTQTPSHQVTQMGQEVILRCVPISNHLYFYWYRQILGQKVEFLVSFYNNEISEKSEIFDDQFSVERPDGSNFTLKIRSTKLEDSAMYFCASSDRTAVQETQYFGPGTRLLVL.

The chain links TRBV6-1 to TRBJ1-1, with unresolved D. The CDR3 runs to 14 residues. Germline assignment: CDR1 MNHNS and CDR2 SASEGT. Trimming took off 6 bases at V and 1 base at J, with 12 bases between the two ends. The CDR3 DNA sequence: TGTGCCAGCAGCCGGGCGACTGAGAACACTGAAGCTTTCTTT. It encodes CASSRATENTEAFF.

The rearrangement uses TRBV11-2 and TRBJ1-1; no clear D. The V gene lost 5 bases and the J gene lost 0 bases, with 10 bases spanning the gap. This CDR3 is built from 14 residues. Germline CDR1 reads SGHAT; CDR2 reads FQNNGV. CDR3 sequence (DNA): TGTGCCAGCAGCCCCTCCACAGTGAACACTGAAGCTTTCTTT. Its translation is CASSPSTVNTEAFF.

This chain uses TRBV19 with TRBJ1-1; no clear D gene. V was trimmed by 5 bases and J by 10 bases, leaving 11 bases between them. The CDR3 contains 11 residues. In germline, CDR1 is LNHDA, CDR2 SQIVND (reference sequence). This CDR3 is CASSYGLAAFF. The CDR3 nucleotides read TGTGCCAGTAGTTACGGTCTAGCAGCTTTCTTT.

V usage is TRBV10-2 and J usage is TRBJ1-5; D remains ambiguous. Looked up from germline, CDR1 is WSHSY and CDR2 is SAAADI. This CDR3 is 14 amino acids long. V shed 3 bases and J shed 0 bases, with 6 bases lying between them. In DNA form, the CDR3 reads TGCGCCAGCAGTGACAGGATTAGCAATCAGCCCCAGCATTTT. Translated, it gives CASSDRISNQPQHF.

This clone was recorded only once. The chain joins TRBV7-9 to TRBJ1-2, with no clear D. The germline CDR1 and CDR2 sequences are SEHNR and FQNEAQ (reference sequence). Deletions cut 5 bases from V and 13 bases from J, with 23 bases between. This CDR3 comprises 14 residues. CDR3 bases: TGTGCCAGCAGCCCGCCGGGAGGAATCCGTCCTTCCACCTTC. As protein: CASSPPGGIRPSTF.